This T cell receptor (beta chain) came from a study of blood T cell repertoires in COVID-19. Study-level information: Samples came from the United States, Italy and Spain, spanning acute and convalescent COVID-19. PBMCs, B-cell-depleted T cells, or T cells provided the cDNA or gDNA that made up the material.

Germline trimming cut 4 bases from V and 4 bases from J; bases unmatched to any gene: 7. The CDR3 is 15 residues long. Germline V gives CDR1 ENHRY, CDR2 SYGVKD. Under the authors' procedure: Nucleated cell number was recorded as an estimate derived from reference gene primer amplification. Here immunoSEQ multiplex PCR was the method, and the copy in TCRdb shows in-frame clones only, minus some. V and J calls plus clone size are reproduced from that table; the DNA served to infer D and trimming. Here the sample spans around 260,000 clones, roughly 90% being singletons. The sample was peripheral blood. The receptor comes from a human donor in a cohort sampled during active COVID-19. This rearrangement joins TRBV10-3 to TRBJ2-1; TRBD1 agrees at 7 bases. DNA of the CDR3: TGTGCCATCAGTGGCCAGAACAGGGGATACAATGAGCAGTTCTTC. Amino acids: CAISGQNRGYNEQFF.